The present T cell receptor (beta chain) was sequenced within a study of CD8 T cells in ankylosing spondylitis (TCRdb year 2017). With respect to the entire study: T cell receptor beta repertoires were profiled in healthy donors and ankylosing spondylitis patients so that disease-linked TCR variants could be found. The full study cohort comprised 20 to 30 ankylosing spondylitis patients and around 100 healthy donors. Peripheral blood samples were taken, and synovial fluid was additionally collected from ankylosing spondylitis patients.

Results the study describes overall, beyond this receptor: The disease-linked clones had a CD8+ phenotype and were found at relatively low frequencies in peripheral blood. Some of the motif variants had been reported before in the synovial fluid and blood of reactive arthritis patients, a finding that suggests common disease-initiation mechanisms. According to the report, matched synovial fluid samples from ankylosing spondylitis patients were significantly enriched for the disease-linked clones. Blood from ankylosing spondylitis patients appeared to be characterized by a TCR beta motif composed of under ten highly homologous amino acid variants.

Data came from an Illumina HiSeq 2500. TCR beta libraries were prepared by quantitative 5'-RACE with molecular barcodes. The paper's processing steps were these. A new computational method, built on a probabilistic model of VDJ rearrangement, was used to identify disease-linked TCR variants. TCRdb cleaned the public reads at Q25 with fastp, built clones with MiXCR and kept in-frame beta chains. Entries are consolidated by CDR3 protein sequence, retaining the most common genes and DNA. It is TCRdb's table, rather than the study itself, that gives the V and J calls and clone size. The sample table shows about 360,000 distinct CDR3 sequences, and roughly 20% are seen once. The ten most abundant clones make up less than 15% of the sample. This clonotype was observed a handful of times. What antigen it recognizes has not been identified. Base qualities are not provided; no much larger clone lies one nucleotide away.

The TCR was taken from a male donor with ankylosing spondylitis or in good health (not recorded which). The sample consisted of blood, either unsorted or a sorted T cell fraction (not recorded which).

The nucleotide sequence reads as follows: TGTGCCAGACCCTGGTGCCGGGACGAAATGAACACTGAAGCTTTCTTT. Its coded protein is CARPWCRDEMNTEAFF. In this chain, TRBV27 is recombined with TRBJ1-1; 5 matching bases give a weak D call of TRBD1. The junction shows trimming of 9 bases on V and 0 bases on J, plus 20 bases between the germline ends. From the cysteine up to the phenylalanine, the CDR3 has a length of 16 residues. Of all the DNA, just the CDR3 is kept, 48 bases in frame from base 1. CDR1 and CDR2, looked up from the germline V gene (reference sequence), are MNHEY and SMNVEV.